What follows are 11 T cell receptor beta chains derived from one specimen sequenced in a study of T cell responses to AZD1222 COVID-19 vaccine. Assay: immunoSEQ multiplex PCR; the TCRdb copy retains only in-frame clones and omits some. The sample lists more than 75,000 clones; roughly 85% were seen once. The sequencing here drew on peripheral blood, taken 28 days after the second AZD1222 dose. The receptors were gathered from an adult who received the AZD1222 COVID-19 vaccine.

For this clone: At the DNA level, this CDR3 is encoded by other sequences in the same sample as well. The chain couples TRBV28 to TRBJ2-7, with D hard to call. V was trimmed by 3 bases and J by 4 bases, leaving 7 bases between them. CDR3 length equals 12 residues. CDR1 MDHEN and CDR2 SYDVKM come from the germline V gene. CDR3 amino acids: CASSLKGYEQYF. The CDR3 region has the DNA TGTGCCAGCAGTTTGAAGGGTTACGAGCAGTACTTC.

V is TRBV18 and J is TRBJ2-7; 12 nucleotides agree with TRBD2. The V segment lost 3 bases and the J segment 6 bases; nucleotides outside the gene matches: 6. Germline V gives CDR1 KGHSH, CDR2 LQKENI. The CDR3 spans 15 residues. CDR3: CASSPATSGRGEQYF. The CDR3 DNA sequence: TGTGCCAGCTCACCGGCGACTAGCGGGAGAGGCGAGCAGTACTTC.

The chain couples TRBV3-1 (or the pseudogene TRBV3-2) to TRBJ2-7; tentative D call: TRBD2 (6 bases). The CDR3 is 14 residues long. Germline CDR1 LGHDT, CDR2 YNNKEL (reference sequence). The ends were cut back, 2 bases at V and 6 bases at J, with 14 bases in the middle. The CDR3 here is CASSQLTSSTEQYF. Here the CDR3 DNA reads TGTGCCAGCAGCCAACTGACTAGTTCTACCGAGCAGTACTTC.

The chain combines TRBV27 with TRBJ1-4; D perhaps matches TRBD1 (5 bases). Looked up from germline, CDR1 is MNHEY and CDR2 is SMNVEV (reference sequence). The CDR3 is made up of 16 amino acids. Deletions cut 1 base from V and 7 bases from J, with 16 bases between. In DNA, the CDR3 is TGTGCCAGCAGTTTATTGAGGGGCGATGGAGGTGAAAAACTGTTTTTT. Translated, it gives CASSLLRGDGGEKLFF.

The J gene is TRBJ1-5, the V gene TRBV25-1; D may be TRBD1 (6 bases). The length of the CDR3 is 14 residues. Between the trimmed V and J ends, which lost 5 bases and 1 base, there was a span of 9 bases. The germline gives CDR1 MGHDK, CDR2 SYGVNS. CDR3 in amino acids: CASSPQGSNQPQHF. The CDR3 nucleotides are TGTGCCAGCAGTCCGCAGGGGAGCAATCAGCCCCAGCATTTT.

The chain has TRBV11-2 and TRBJ1-1; D remains unclear. Trimming left V 1 base short and J 1 base short, with 4 bases between. CDR1 and CDR2 from the germline V gene are SGHAT and FQNNGV. The CDR3 sequence is 13 residues long. The CDR3 is CASSLGENTEAFF. The CDR3 DNA sequence: TGTGCCAGCAGCTTAGGCGAGAACACTGAAGCTTTCTTT.

This chain connects TRBV28 to TRBJ1-5; the D is unclear. V was trimmed by 6 bases and J by 5 bases, leaving 8 bases between them. CDR1 and CDR2 from the germline V gene are MDHEN and SYDVKM. The CDR3 sequence is 12 residues long. The CDR3 coding sequence is TGTGCCAGCAGAGAACAGTATCAGCCCCAGCATTTT. It specifies CASREQYQPQHF.

This clone was seen a single time. V usage is TRBV6-2 or TRBV6-3 and J usage is TRBJ2-7, with D uncertain. Germline V gives CDR1 MNHEY, CDR2 SVGEGT. The CDR3 covers 13 residues. Trimming shortened V by 7 bases and J by 6 bases, and 16 bases separated the two germline ends. The CDR3 region has the DNA TGTGCCAGCACCCCTTGGGAAAGATCCGAGCAGTACTTC. Encoded protein: CASTPWERSEQYF.

V is TRBV2 and J is TRBJ2-3, with 13 bases identical to TRBD2. Trimming removed 7 bases from V and 3 bases from J; junction bases left unmatched: 10. This CDR3 spans 17 amino acids. Per the germline V gene, CDR1 is SNHLY and CDR2 is FYNNEI. The DNA for the CDR3 is TGTGCCAGCACAGATACTAGCGGGAGGGCCCAAACAGATACGCAGTATTTT. This codes for CASTDTSGRAQTDTQYF.

In its sample, this clone is medium-sized. At one boundary the junction diverges from the germline segment, which might be a read error. The chain links TRBV6-1 to TRBJ2-7; D not certain. Per germline, CDR1 MNHNS and CDR2 SASEGT. The CDR3 runs to 14 residues. As DNA, the CDR3 is TGTGCCAGCAGTGACCCTCCCACCTCCCACGAGCAGTACTTC. Amino acids: CASSDPPTSHEQYF.

The count of this clone is one. The genes are TRBV10-3 and TRBJ2-4, with 12 bases identical to TRBD2. V was clipped by 2 bases and J by 0 bases; unmatched bases: 5. Germline CDR1 and CDR2: ENHRY and SYGVKD. The CDR3 runs to 18 residues. The CDR3 nucleotides are TGTGCCATCAGTGAGCTAGCGGGAGGGCCCGGAGCCAAAAACATTCAGTACTTC. It yields the protein CAISELAGGPGAKNIQYF.